These 3 T cell receptor beta chains came from one sample sequenced in a study of cytomegalovirus exposure and HLA in healthy donors. The PCR employed 60 Vbeta primers together with 13 Jbeta primers. Measured with immunoSEQ multiplex PCR; TCRdb has only the in-frame clones, and not every one. The table records about 120,000 clones, about three quarters of them present only once. Specimen: PBMCs. The receptor set was obtained from a man aged 25-40 years in good health and CMV-seronegative.

V and J are TRBV6-1 and TRBJ2-3; 10 bases are shared with TRBD2. The CDR3 totals 14 residues. Germline V gene data show CDR1 as MNHNS and CDR2 as SASEGT. The trim removed 6 bases at V and 1 base at J, leaving 1 base unmatched. CDR3 sequence reads: CASSLAGGTDTQYF. In nucleotides, the CDR3 is TGTGCCAGCAGCCTAGCGGGGGGCACAGATACGCAGTATTTT.

This clone has only a few counts. The rearrangement uses TRBV4-3 and TRBJ1-6; tentatively, D is TRBD1 (5 bases). Germline loops: CDR1 LGHNA, CDR2 YSLEER. The germline V and J ends were trimmed by 0 bases and 9 bases, with 15 bases remaining between them. The CDR3 is made up of 16 amino acids. CDR3: CASSQEQGYPGSPLHF. The CDR3 DNA sequence: TGCGCCAGCAGCCAAGAGCAGGGATACCCTGGTTCACCCCTCCACTTT.

The chain has TRBV9 and TRBJ2-7, with a tentative D call TRBD1 (6 bases). This CDR3 contains 16 residues. CDR1 and CDR2 from the germline V gene are SGDLS and YYNGEE. V gave up 0 bases and J gave up 2 bases, with 15 bases separating them. CDR3 bases: TGTGCCAGCAGCGTAGAAAATGGGACATTGACCTACGAGCAGTACTTC. Residues: CASSVENGTLTYEQYF. Together with reference TRBV9 and TRBJ2-7, the CDR3 gives the full variable domain: DSGVTQTPKHLITATGQRVTLRCSPRSGDLSVYWYQQSLDQGLQFLIQYYNGEERAKGNILERFSAQQFPDLHSELNLSSLELGDSALYFCASSVENGTLTYEQYFGPGTRLTVT.